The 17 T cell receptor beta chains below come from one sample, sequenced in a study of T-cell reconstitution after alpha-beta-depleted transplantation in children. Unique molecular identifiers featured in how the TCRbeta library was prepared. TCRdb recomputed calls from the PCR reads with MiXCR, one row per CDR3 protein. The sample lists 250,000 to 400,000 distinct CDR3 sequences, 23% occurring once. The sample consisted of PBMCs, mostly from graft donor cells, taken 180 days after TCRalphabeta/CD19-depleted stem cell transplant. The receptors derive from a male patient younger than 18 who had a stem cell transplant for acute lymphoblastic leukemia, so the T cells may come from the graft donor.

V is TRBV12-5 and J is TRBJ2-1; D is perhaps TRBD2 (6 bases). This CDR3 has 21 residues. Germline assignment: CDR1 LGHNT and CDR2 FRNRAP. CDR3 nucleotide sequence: TGTATGGCTGGGAATCCCTGGGACTCCCCCCTATTACCCAGCTCCTACAATGAGCAGTTCTTC. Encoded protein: CMAGNPWDSPLLPSSYNEQFF.

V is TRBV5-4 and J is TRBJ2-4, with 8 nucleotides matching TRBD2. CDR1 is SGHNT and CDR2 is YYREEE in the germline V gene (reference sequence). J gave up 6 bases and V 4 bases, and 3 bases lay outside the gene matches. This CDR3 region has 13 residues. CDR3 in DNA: TGTGCCAGCAGCCCGGGACTAGTAAACATTCAGTACTTC. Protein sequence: CASSPGLVNIQYF.

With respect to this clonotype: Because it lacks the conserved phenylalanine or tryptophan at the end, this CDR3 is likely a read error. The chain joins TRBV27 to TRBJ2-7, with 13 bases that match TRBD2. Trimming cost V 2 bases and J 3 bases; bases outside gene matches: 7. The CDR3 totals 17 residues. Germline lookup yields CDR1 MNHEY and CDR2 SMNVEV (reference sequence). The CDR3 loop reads CASSLHGLAGVFYEQYI. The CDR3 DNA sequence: TGTGCCAGCAGTTTACATGGACTAGCGGGAGTATTCTACGAGCAGTACATC.

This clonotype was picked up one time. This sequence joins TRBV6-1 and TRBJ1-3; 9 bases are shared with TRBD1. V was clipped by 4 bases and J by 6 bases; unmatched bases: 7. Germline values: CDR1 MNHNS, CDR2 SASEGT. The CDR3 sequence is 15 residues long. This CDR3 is CASSAGTGRKNTIYF. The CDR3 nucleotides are TGTGCCAGCAGTGCCGGGACAGGGAGGAAAAACACCATATATTTT.

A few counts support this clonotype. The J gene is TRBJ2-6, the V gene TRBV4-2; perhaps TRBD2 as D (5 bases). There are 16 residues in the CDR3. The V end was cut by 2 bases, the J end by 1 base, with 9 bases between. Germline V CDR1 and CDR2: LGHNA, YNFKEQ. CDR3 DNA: TGTGCCAGCAGCCAATACGGAGGTTCTGGGGCCAACGTCCTGACTTTC. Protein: CASSQYGGSGANVLTF.

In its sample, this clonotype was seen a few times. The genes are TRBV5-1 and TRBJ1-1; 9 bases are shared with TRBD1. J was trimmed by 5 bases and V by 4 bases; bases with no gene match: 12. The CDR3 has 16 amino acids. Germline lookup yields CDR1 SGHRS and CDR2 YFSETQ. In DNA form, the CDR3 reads TGCGCCAGCAGCGACCCGGGACAGGGTGTATTTACTGAAGCTTTCTTT. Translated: CASSDPGQGVFTEAFF.

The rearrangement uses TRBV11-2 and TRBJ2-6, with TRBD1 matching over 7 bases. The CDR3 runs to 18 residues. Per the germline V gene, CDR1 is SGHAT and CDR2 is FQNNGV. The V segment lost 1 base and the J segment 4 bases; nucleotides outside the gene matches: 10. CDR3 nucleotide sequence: TGTGCCAGCAGCTTAGGTTTTAAGGGGGCAAGAGGGGCCAACGTCCTGACTTTC. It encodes CASSLGFKGARGANVLTF.

CDR3 sequence (DNA): TGCAGTGCTACCGGACAGAACGAGCAGTACTTC. Amino acids: CSATGQNEQYF. The J gene is TRBJ2-7, the V gene TRBV20-1; tentative D call: TRBD1 (6 bases). The CDR3 consists of 11 residues. CDR1 is DFQATT, CDR2 SNEGSKA, per germline (reference sequence). Between the trimmed V and J ends, which lost 4 bases and 5 bases, there was a span of 9 bases.

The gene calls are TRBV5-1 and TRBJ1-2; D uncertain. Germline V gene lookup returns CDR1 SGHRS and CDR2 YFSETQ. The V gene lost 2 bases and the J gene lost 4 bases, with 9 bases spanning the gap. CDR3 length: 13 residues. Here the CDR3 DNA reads TGCGCCAGCAGCTTCGGGGTTGGCTATGGCTACACCTTC. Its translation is CASSFGVGYGYTF. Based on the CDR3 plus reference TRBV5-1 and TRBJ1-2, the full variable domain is KAGVTQTPRYLIKTRGQQVTLSCSPISGHRSVSWYQQTPGQGLQFLFEYFSETQRNKGNFPGRFSGRQFSNSRSEMNVSTLELGDSALYLCASSFGVGYGYTFGSGTRLTVV.

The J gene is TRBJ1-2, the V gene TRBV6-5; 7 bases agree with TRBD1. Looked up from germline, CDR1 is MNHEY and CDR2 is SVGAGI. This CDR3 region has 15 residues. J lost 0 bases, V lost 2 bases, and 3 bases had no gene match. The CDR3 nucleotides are TGTGCCAGCAGTTACCGGACAGGCGCTAACTATGGCTACACCTTC. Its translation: CASSYRTGANYGYTF.

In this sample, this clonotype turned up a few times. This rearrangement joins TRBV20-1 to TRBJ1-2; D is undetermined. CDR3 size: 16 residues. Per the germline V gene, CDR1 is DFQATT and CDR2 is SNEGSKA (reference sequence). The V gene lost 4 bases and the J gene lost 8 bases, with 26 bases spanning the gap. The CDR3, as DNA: TGCAGTGCTAAGTCCCTGGGCCAATTCTCTGCTTCAGGCTACACCTTC. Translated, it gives CSAKSLGQFSASGYTF.

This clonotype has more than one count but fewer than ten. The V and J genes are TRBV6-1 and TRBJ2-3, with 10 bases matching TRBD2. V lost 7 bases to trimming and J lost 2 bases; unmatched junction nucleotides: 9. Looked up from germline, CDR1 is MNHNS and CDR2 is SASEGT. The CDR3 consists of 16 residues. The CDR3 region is CASTSEGLAATDTQYF. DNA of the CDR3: TGTGCCAGCACATCCGAAGGACTAGCGGCCACAGATACGCAGTATTTT.

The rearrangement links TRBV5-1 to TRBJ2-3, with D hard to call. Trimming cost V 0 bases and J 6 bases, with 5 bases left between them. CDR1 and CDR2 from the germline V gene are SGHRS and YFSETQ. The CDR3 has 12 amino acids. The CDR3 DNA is TGCGCCAGCAGCTTGGTCGAGGATACGCAGTATTTT. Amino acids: CASSLVEDTQYF.

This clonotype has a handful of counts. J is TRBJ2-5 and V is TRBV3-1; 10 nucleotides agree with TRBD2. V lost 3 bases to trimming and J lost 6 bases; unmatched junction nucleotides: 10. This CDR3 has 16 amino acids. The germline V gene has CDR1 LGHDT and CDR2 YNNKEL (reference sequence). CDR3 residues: CASSQGASGSRKTQYF. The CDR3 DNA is TGTGCCAGCAGCCAGGGGGCTAGCGGGAGTAGGAAGACCCAGTACTTC.

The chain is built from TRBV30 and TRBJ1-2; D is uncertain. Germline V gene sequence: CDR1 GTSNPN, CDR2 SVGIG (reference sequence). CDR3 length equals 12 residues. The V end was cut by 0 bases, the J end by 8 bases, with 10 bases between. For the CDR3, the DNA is TGTGCCTGGAGTGTAGTAGGGTCGGGCTACACCTTC. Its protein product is CAWSVVGSGYTF.

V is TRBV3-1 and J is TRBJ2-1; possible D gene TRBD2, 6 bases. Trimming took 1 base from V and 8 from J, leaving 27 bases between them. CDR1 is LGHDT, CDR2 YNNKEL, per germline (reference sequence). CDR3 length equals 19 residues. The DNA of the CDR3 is TGTGCCAGCAGCCAAGTAAACCCTGCTAGCGTTTTGAGGTTGGATGAGCAGTTCTTC. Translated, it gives CASSQVNPASVLRLDEQFF.

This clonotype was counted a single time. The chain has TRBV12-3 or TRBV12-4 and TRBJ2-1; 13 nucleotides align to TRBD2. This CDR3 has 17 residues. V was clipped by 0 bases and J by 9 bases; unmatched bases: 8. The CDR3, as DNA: TGTGCCAGCAGTTTAGCTTTACTAGCGGGAGGGCAAGGTGAGCAGTTCTTC. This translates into CASSLALLAGGQGEQFF.